This is a list of T cell receptor beta chains from one sample in a study of blood T cell repertoires in COVID-19. Using immunoSEQ multiplex PCR, the repertoire was profiled, and TCRdb retains in-frame clones only, with some absent. The table records a few hundred thousand clones, roughly 84% of them present only once. Sequencing was carried out using peripheral blood. The origin of the receptors is a woman aged 18-35 years with acute or convalescent COVID-19. The CDR3 runs from the conserved cysteine through the conserved F or W. A D gene is named only where the DNA matches it firmly. A clone size is listed for some rows: how often the clone was seen (once, few, many), or a class if it is expanded.

clone_size cdr3_length j_call v_call d_call cdr3_aa cdr3_nt
. 14 TRBJ1-1 TRBV27 . CASSSGQINTEAFF TGTGCCAGCAGTTCCGGACAGATAAACACTGAAGCTTTCTTT
. 13 TRBJ2-3 TRBV7-9 . CASSGGTTDTQYF TGTGCCAGCAGCGGGGGGACCACAGATACGCAGTATTTT
. 15 TRBJ2-2 TRBV4-3 . CASSQVFTVGGELFF TGCGCCAGCAGCCAAGTTTTCACCGTCGGCGGGGAGCTGTTTTTT
once 12 TRBJ2-7 TRBV24-1 TRBD1 CATSGGQGRQYF TGTGCCACCAGTGGGGGACAGGGTCGGCAGTACTTC
. 15 TRBJ2-3 TRBV19 TRBD2 CASSSSGRIVDTQYF TGTGCCAGTAGTTCTAGCGGGAGGATTGTAGATACGCAGTATTTT
few 15 TRBJ1-3 TRBV30 TRBD1 CAWSGDSGSGNTIYF TGTGCCTGGAGTGGGGACAGTGGCTCTGGAAACACCATATATTTT
few 14 TRBJ1-1 TRBV6-6 . CASRVNPVNTEAFF TGTGCCAGCAGAGTAAACCCGGTGAACACTGAAGCTTTCTTT
. 15 TRBJ2-1 TRBV27 TRBD1 CASSPGTGGSNEQFF TGTGCCAGCAGCCCTGGGACAGGGGGTAGCAATGAGCAGTTCTTC
. 15 TRBJ1-2 TRBV7-2 . CASSLVAGVNYGYTF TGTGCCAGCAGCTTAGTGGCAGGCGTCAACTATGGCTACACCTTC
few 16 TRBJ2-1 TRBV13 TRBD2 CASSLERRLAGNEQFF TGTGCCAGCAGCTTAGAACGACGGCTAGCGGGGAATGAGCAGTTCTTC
. 12 TRBJ2-5 TRBV14 . CASSPTRGTQYF TGTGCCAGCAGCCCCACGCGGGGGACCCAGTACTTC
. 14 TRBJ2-1 TRBV19 TRBD2 CASLGLADYNEQFF TGTGCCAGCCTCGGGCTAGCGGACTACAATGAGCAGTTCTTC
. 14 TRBJ2-7 TRBV6-5 TRBD1 CASSYDRGSNEQYF TGTGCCAGCAGTTACGACAGGGGATCCAACGAGCAGTACTTC
few 12 TRBJ1-4 TRBV12-3/TRBV12-4 . CASSRQDEKLFF TGTGCCAGCAGCCGACAGGACGAAAAACTGTTTTTT
. 18 TRBJ2-7 TRBV5-4 TRBD2 CASSSRPIIAGGAYEQYF TGTGCCAGCAGCTCGCGGCCCATTATAGCGGGAGGGGCCTACGAGCAGTACTTC
. 17 TRBJ2-7 TRBV27 TRBD1 CASRRLRTGADSYEQYF TGTGCCAGCAGGCGCCTCCGGACAGGGGCGGACTCCTACGAGCAGTACTTC
. 14 TRBJ2-1 TRBV20-1 TRBD2 CSASWASGVNEQFF TGCAGTGCTAGTTGGGCTAGCGGGGTCAATGAGCAGTTCTTC
. 14 TRBJ2-7 TRBV10-3 . CAISPTESTYEQYF TGTGCCATCAGCCCGACAGAAAGTACCTACGAGCAGTACTTC
. 19 TRBJ2-7 TRBV4-1 TRBD2 CASSQEKTGLAEITYEQYF TGCGCCAGCAGCCAAGAGAAAACAGGACTAGCGGAAATTACCTACGAGCAGTACTTC
. 13 TRBJ2-3 TRBV9 . CASRGLRTDTQYF TGTGCCAGCCGGGGACTCCGAACAGATACGCAGTATTTT
. 16 TRBJ1-3 TRBV5-1 . CASRQGQFRSGNTIYF TGCGCCAGCAGGCAAGGACAGTTTCGCTCTGGAAACACCATATATTTT
. 15 TRBJ2-5 TRBV19 TRBD1 CASRHTWDSQETQYF TGTGCCAGTCGACATACCTGGGACAGCCAAGAGACCCAGTACTTC
. 12 TRBJ1-5 TRBV28 . CASSQLGRPQHF TGTGCCAGCAGCCAACTTGGTCGGCCCCAGCATTTT
. 16 TRBJ2-2 TRBV11-3 TRBD1 CASSPRQGANTGELFF TGTGCCAGCAGCCCGCGACAGGGGGCGAACACCGGGGAGCTGTTTTTT
. 14 TRBJ1-3 TRBV2 . CAHGERSSGNTIYF TGTGCCCATGGAGAACGAAGCTCTGGAAACACCATATATTTT
. 17 TRBJ2-1 TRBV3-1/TRBV3-2 . CASSQVFPGARHNEQFF TGTGCCAGCAGCCAAGTATTTCCGGGAGCCCGCCACAATGAGCAGTTCTTC
. 11 TRBJ2-7 TRBV20-1 . CSARDLYEQYF TGCAGTGCTAGAGATCTCTACGAGCAGTACTTC
. 16 TRBJ2-3 TRBV21-1 . CASSKAWTGAPDTQYF TGTGCCAGCAGCAAAGCCTGGACAGGGGCCCCAGATACGCAGTATTTT
. 14 TRBJ1-3 TRBV27 . CASSFTGSGNTIYF TGTGCCAGCAGTTTTACAGGCTCTGGAAACACCATATATTTT
. 14 TRBJ1-4 TRBV18 . CASSPQSTNEKLFF TGTGCCAGCTCTCCCCAGTCAACTAATGAAAAACTGTTTTTT
. 16 TRBJ1-6 TRBV4-2 TRBD1 CASSQKTGGLNSPLHF TGTGCCAGCAGCCAAAAGACAGGGGGACTGAATTCACCCCTCCACTTT
. 14 TRBJ2-7 TRBV28 . CASSVWRSSYEQYF TGTGCCAGCAGTGTATGGAGGAGCTCCTACGAGCAGTACTTC
. 16 TRBJ1-6 TRBV27 . CASSLSMGASNSPLHF TGTGCCAGCAGTTTATCGATGGGGGCTAGTAATTCACCCCTCCACTTT
once 16 TRBJ2-1 TRBV27 TRBD1 CASRERTGGPYNEQFF TGTGCCAGCCGAGAGCGCACAGGGGGCCCATACAATGAGCAGTTCTTC
. 15 TRBJ2-3 TRBV29-1 . CSVEGPTGVTDTQYF TGCAGCGTTGAAGGTCCCACGGGGGTAACAGATACGCAGTATTTT
. 14 TRBJ2-1 TRBV6-2/TRBV6-3 . CASSYTSSYNEQFF TGTGCCAGCAGTTATACTAGCTCCTACAATGAGCAGTTCTTC
. 17 TRBJ2-3 TRBV7-3 TRBD2 CASSLTGEGHATDTQYF TGTGCCAGCAGCTTAACTGGGGAGGGCCATGCCACAGATACGCAGTATTTT
. 14 TRBJ1-2 TRBV28 . CASSFEGGLYGYTF TGTGCCAGCAGTTTTGAGGGAGGACTCTATGGCTACACCTTC
few 13 TRBJ1-1 TRBV27 . CASSLSSRGSAFF TGTGCCAGCAGTTTATCGTCGAGGGGGTCAGCTTTCTTT
. 14 TRBJ2-5 TRBV7-8 . CASSPYRLGETQYF TGTGCCAGCAGCCCGTACAGGCTAGGGGAGACCCAGTACTTC
. 15 TRBJ2-1 TRBV30 TRBD1 CAWSVGTGANNEQFF TGTGCCTGGAGTGTCGGGACAGGGGCCAACAATGAGCAGTTCTTC
. 15 TRBJ2-7 TRBV6-5 TRBD1 CASSTSRDSVLEQYF TGTGCCAGCAGTACTTCCCGGGACAGCGTTCTCGAGCAGTACTTC
. 13 TRBJ2-7 TRBV5-8 . CASSAYSGFGQYF TGTGCCAGCAGCGCCTACTCAGGGTTCGGGCAGTACTTC
. 14 TRBJ1-2 TRBV5-8 . CATAMGGARYGYTF TGTGCCACCGCGATGGGGGGAGCTAGGTATGGCTACACCTTC
few 14 TRBJ1-2 TRBV28 TRBD1 CASSLRTGRGGYTF TGTGCCAGCAGTTTAAGGACAGGGAGGGGTGGCTACACCTTC
. 18 TRBJ2-2 TRBV4-3 . CASSEIFTRGMNTGELFF TGCGCCAGCAGCGAAATTTTTACTAGGGGGATGAACACCGGGGAGCTGTTTTTT
. 15 TRBJ2-7 TRBV6-5 TRBD2 CASSYSSGGLHEQYF TGTGCCAGCAGTTACTCGAGCGGGGGGCTCCACGAGCAGTACTTC
few 14 TRBJ1-1 TRBV3-1/TRBV3-2 . CASSQGQGLTEAFF TGTGCCAGCAGCCAAGGGCAGGGGTTGACTGAAGCTTTCTTT
. 15 TRBJ1-5 TRBV6-2/TRBV6-3 . CASSSPGLGNQPQHF TGTGCCAGCAGTTCCCCAGGACTCGGCAATCAGCCCCAGCATTTT
. 17 TRBJ2-3 TRBV18 TRBD2 CASSPETSGSRRDTQYF TGTGCCAGCTCACCAGAGACTAGCGGGAGCCGGCGGGATACGCAGTATTTT
. 14 TRBJ1-3 TRBV24-1 . CATSEGTPGNTIYF TGTGCCACCAGTGAGGGCACTCCGGGGAACACCATATATTTT
. 15 TRBJ1-1 TRBV11-2 TRBD1 CASSFSGTGGTEAFF TGTGCCAGCAGCTTCTCCGGGACAGGGGGCACTGAAGCTTTCTTT
. 19 TRBJ2-3 TRBV7-9 TRBD1 CASSRGYTGTGKNTDTQYF TGTGCCAGCAGCAGAGGGTATACCGGGACAGGGAAGAACACAGATACGCAGTATTTT
. 14 TRBJ2-7 TRBV2 . CASSETGSLYEQYF TGTGCCAGCAGTGAAACGGGGTCCTTATACGAGCAGTACTTC
. 13 TRBJ2-7 TRBV10-3 . CAISELLADEQYF TGTGCCATCAGTGAGTTATTAGCTGACGAGCAGTACTTC
. 17 TRBJ1-2 TRBV3-1/TRBV3-2 . CASSPRFGGGYWSGYTF TGTGCCAGCAGCCCCCGGTTCGGGGGAGGTTACTGGAGTGGCTACACCTTC
. 14 TRBJ1-2 TRBV29-1 TRBD1 CSVGFTGGYYGYTF TGCAGCGTTGGCTTCACAGGGGGCTACTATGGCTACACCTTC
. 16 TRBJ2-5 TRBV4-2 . CASSQEPTGQGETQYF TGTGCCAGCAGCCAGGAGCCGACAGGTCAAGGGGAGACCCAGTACTTC
once 17 TRBJ1-1 TRBV19 . CASSIVLGGTAYAEAFF TGTGCCAGTAGTATAGTCCTTGGGGGGACGGCTTATGCTGAAGCTTTCTTT
. 16 TRBJ1-2 TRBV3-1/TRBV3-2 . CASSQDAQASNYGYTF TGTGCCAGCAGCCAAGATGCCCAGGCTTCTAACTATGGCTACACCTTC